This record covers a single TCR beta chain. These data come from a study of OX40 agonist ivuxolimab in advanced cancers. The method was immunoSEQ multiplex PCR; TCRdb's version includes in-frame clones alone and lacks a portion of them. In the table there are about 67,000 clones, around 83% of which are singletons. The specimen was CD4+ or CD8+ T cells sorted from blood, collected in a trial of the OX40 agonist ivuxolimab. The TCR sequence derives from an adult with an advanced solid tumor such as melanoma, head and neck, liver or kidney cancer.

The CDR3 spells CASSQNGGREAFF. CDR3 DNA: TGTGCCAGCAGCCAAAACGGGGGGCGTGAAGCTTTCTTT. J is TRBJ1-1 and V is TRBV6-5; TRBD1 might be the D (6 bases). The CDR3 loop spans 13 amino acids. V lost 6 bases, J lost 7 bases, and 15 bases lay in between. Germline CDR1 MNHEY, CDR2 SVGAGI.